The entry that follows covers one T cell receptor (beta chain) sequence. The antigen this receptor binds is unknown. Within one base of it there is no much larger clone, and no base qualities were kept. The sample's time point label, in plain terms: baseline before first vaccination. Vaccinee samples came from UK trials COV001 and COV002, including a single-blind randomized controlled phase 2/3 trial of AZD1222 (ChAdOx1 nCoV-19) in healthy adults. For TCRbeta chain sequencing, PBMC samples were collected from trial participants at day 0 and at day 28 after the second dose. V loses 2 bases at its end and J loses 7 bases; junction bases beyond the gene matches: 4. From its cysteine to its phenylalanine, the CDR3 spans 13 amino acids. The CDR3 DNA has 39 bases and is translated from base 1. This specimen comes from a study of T cell responses to AZD1222 COVID-19 vaccine (dated by TCRdb to the early 2020s). Broadly, across the study: AZD1222 recipients whose second dose came at about 4 weeks and those whose second dose came at about 12 weeks were combined into one group, since spike-specific TCR depth and breadth did not differ between the two schedules. TCR sequencing covered some 250 trial participants: 200 to 220 given two doses of AZD1222 and approximately 26 given two doses of MenACWY control vaccine. Enrollment into the trials was organized by age into subgroups of 18-55, 56-69 and 70-plus years, and those subgroups contained roughly 150, 30 and 60 TCR-sequenced participants, respectively. General conclusions and limits of the study: Vaccine-associated CD4 TCRs spanned the whole spike protein, with dominant responses in regions 160-218 and 743-854. The 56-69-year group was small, and its depth increase did not reach significance, likely because of low power. Nearly half of unique spike-specific TCRs reportedly recognized epitopes outside regions mutated in the B.1.351 and B.1.1.7 variants. After two AZD1222 doses, spike-specific TCR breadth and depth were significantly higher than at day 0 and than in MenACWY recipients. Conclusions about previously exposed vaccinees are limited, since just 5 or 6 AZD1222 recipients were seropositive for SARS-CoV-2 at baseline. Because no day 14 peak-response samples were available, repertoires were characterized only after the peak T cell response. Participants were mostly white British, with more females than males. The authors suggested clonal diversity may have been underestimated.

The CDR3 regions of human TCRbeta chains were analyzed by immunosequencing. As for how the authors treated the data: TCRs in the repertoires were compared against a reference library of SARS-CoV-2-specific TCRs that had been generated with the MIRA antigen-specificity platform. Breadth was defined as the fraction of unique TCRs that were SARS-CoV-2-associated, and depth was defined as the fraction of total T cells that were SARS-CoV-2-associated. Using the MIRA data, every spike-specific TCR was mapped to the spike region that the TCR reacted to and assigned to either a CD4 or a CD8 class. Log10-transformed breadth and depth values were compared by one-way ANOVA with Sidak's multiple comparisons tests. This immuneACCESS table, as held by TCRdb, lists in-frame sequences with V and J called but not all clones. Of the missing ones, under half trace to an unresolved V gene in checked studies; the others have no known cause. The V and J calls and the clone size are those of that table, but D and trimming were determined from the DNA. Across this sample there are roughly 120,000 clones, with about 89% seen only once. About 5.3% of the sample lies in the top ten.

The chain was built from TRBV12-3 or TRBV12-4 and TRBJ1-1; TRBD1 agrees with 7 junctional bases. The sample consisted of peripheral blood, taken on day 0 of AZD1222 vaccination. The TCR was taken from an adult in good health. The sequenced DNA: TGTGCCAGCAGTTTAACCGGACAGGTTGAAGCTTTCTTT. Its protein reads: CASSLTGQVEAFF.